A single sample gave rise to the 13 T cell receptor beta chains below, sequenced in a study of a mutant IDH1 vaccine in newly diagnosed glioma. Their recognized antigens are unknown. Clones were sequenced by immunoSEQ multiplex PCR, and TCRdb holds only the in-frame ones, with some missing. The sample comprises approximately 50,000 clones, about 77% of which are singletons, and 5.2% rests with the top ten. Specified time point: week 5, during vaccination. Every single dose of the vaccine, 300 ug of mutant IDH1 20-mer peptide, came with topical imiquimod. Sequencing was performed on PBMCs, taken from a glioma patient whose treatment included an IDH1 peptide vaccine. All receptors derive from a man aged 50-60 years with glioma.

The V and J genes are TRBV4-2 and TRBJ1-4, with D possibly being TRBD1 (5 bases). CDR3 length: 15 amino acids. Trimming left V 0 bases short and J 6 bases short, with 11 bases between. The germline CDR1 and CDR2 sequences are LGHNA and YNFKEQ. In DNA, the CDR3 is TGTGCCAGCAGCCAAGAGACTTTGGGGGATGAAAAACTGTTTTTT. Translation gives CASSQETLGDEKLFF.

The gene calls are TRBV7-2 and TRBJ2-7; tentative D call: TRBD1 (5 bases). CDR1 is SGHTA and CDR2 is FQGNSA in the germline V gene. The CDR3 has 12 residues. Trimming removed 3 bases from V and 4 bases from J, with 7 bases in between. CDR3 nucleotides: TGTGCCAGCAGCTTGGGGCGATACGAGCAGTACTTC. Translation gives CASSLGRYEQYF.

The rearrangement joins TRBV14 to TRBJ2-3; 9 bases are shared with TRBD1. This CDR3 is built from 14 residues. The germline CDR1 and CDR2 sequences are SGHDN and FVKESK. After removal of 6 bases from V and 4 bases from J, the junction contained 5 bases not matched to a gene. CDR3 bases: TGTGCCAGCAGGGGACAGGGAAGGCCAGATACGCAGTATTTT. This encodes CASRGQGRPDTQYF.

This chain connects TRBV5-4 to TRBJ1-1; no definite D call. Germline CDR1 reads SGHNT; CDR2 reads YYREEE (reference sequence). The CDR3 contains 15 residues. The ends were cut back, 4 bases at V and 4 bases at J, with 17 bases in the middle. The CDR3 here is CASSPPRVEATEAFF. The CDR3 DNA is TGTGCCAGCAGCCCCCCGAGGGTGGAGGCCACTGAAGCTTTCTTT.

The rearrangement uses TRBV9 and TRBJ2-7; D is perhaps TRBD1 (6 bases). CDR1 is SGDLS, CDR2 YYNGEE, per germline. V lost 2 bases to trimming and J lost 0 bases, with 12 bases between them. The CDR3 loop spans 15 amino acids. The CDR3 nucleotides are TGTGCCAGCAGCGTTTCGACAGGCCGCTCCTACGAGCAGTACTTC. Its translation: CASSVSTGRSYEQYF.

The chain recombines TRBV5-1 with TRBJ2-3, with a possible D match to TRBD2 (6 bases). The V end was cut by 1 base, the J end by 7 bases, with 16 bases between. The CDR3 runs 15 residues. The germline V gene encodes CDR1 SGHRS and CDR2 YFSETQ. The CDR3 bases are TGCGCCAGCAGCTTGTCGGTTCGGGGAGGAAATACGCAGTATTTT. Its translation: CASSLSVRGGNTQYF.

CDR3 amino acids: CASSYPGELFF. CDR3 sequence (DNA): TGTGCCAGCAGTTACCCCGGGGAGCTGTTTTTT. The gene calls are TRBV28 and TRBJ2-2; no definite D call. Germline V gene sequence: CDR1 MDHEN, CDR2 SYDVKM. The CDR3 spans 11 residues. V lost 4 bases and J 6 bases, leaving 3 bases between the germline ends.

The chain couples TRBV13 to TRBJ2-3, with D possibly matching TRBD2 (6 bases). The length of the CDR3 is 17 residues. The germline CDR1 and CDR2 sequences are PRHDT and FYEKMQ (reference sequence). V gave up 5 bases and J gave up 1 base, with 19 bases separating them. The CDR3 here is CASSPGLVMNGTDTQYF. DNA of the CDR3: TGTGCCAGCAGCCCGGGACTCGTTATGAATGGCACAGATACGCAGTATTTT.

The V call is TRBV29-1, the J call TRBJ2-7; D perhaps matches TRBD2 (5 bases). The germline V and J ends were trimmed by 5 bases and 7 bases, with 12 bases remaining between them. In germline, CDR1 is SQVTM, CDR2 ANQGSEA. This CDR3 is 11 amino acids long. The DNA for the CDR3 is TGCAGCGTTTCCTCACTAGAAGAGCAGTACTTC. Protein: CSVSSLEEQYF.

The rearrangement joins TRBV6-1 to TRBJ1-5; no firm D call. Germline loops: CDR1 MNHNS, CDR2 SASEGT. V was pared by 2 bases and J by 1 base, with 9 bases between. The CDR3 consists of 15 residues. CDR3 nucleotide sequence: TGTGCCAGCAGTGAACGGGGTGGGAGCAATCAGCCCCAGCATTTT. It translates to CASSERGGSNQPQHF.

The J gene is TRBJ1-5, the V gene TRBV7-2, with 9 positions matching TRBD1. There are 16 residues in the CDR3. V gave up 4 bases and J gave up 1 base; unmatched junction bases: 5. Germline V gives CDR1 SGHTA, CDR2 FQGNSA. The CDR3 sequence is CASSSTGTGSNQPQHF. CDR3 in DNA: TGTGCCAGCAGCTCCACCGGGACAGGGAGCAATCAGCCCCAGCATTTT.

The chain couples TRBV5-1 to TRBJ2-3; D is unresolved. The germline gives CDR1 SGHRS, CDR2 YFSETQ. Trimming pared 4 bases from V and 1 base from J, leaving 10 bases between. This CDR3 has 14 residues. This chain's CDR3 is CASSVEQRTDTQYF. For the CDR3, the DNA is TGCGCCAGCAGCGTGGAACAGCGCACAGATACGCAGTATTTT.

This clone occurred once. This chain uses TRBV10-3 with TRBJ2-5, with 9 bases identical to TRBD2. Germline V CDR1 and CDR2: ENHRY, SYGVKD. The CDR3 extends over 15 amino acids. Unmatched junction bases numbered 11, after V lost 8 bases and J lost 4 bases. CDR3 sequence (DNA): TGTGCCATCCGTCCTTCTAGCGGGGAGGGAGAGACCCAGTACTTC. It is translated as CAIRPSSGEGETQYF.